This T cell receptor (beta chain) derives from a study of blood T cell repertoires in COVID-19. Study as a whole: COVID-19 samples from acute and convalescent phases originated in the United States, Italy and Spain.

Assay used: immunoSEQ multiplex PCR; TCRdb lists only in-frame clones, some missing. In the table there are about 190,000 clones, less than 85% of which are singletons. V gave up 1 base and J gave up 5 bases; unmatched junction bases: 14. The germline CDR1 and CDR2 sequences are LNHNV and YYDKDF (reference sequence). CDR3 length equals 17 residues. Specimen: peripheral blood. The chain has TRBV15 and TRBJ2-7, with 7 nucleotides matching TRBD1. This clonotype was sampled from a woman aged 45-65 years with acute or convalescent COVID-19. CDR3 in amino acids: CATSRGWMTGSANEQYF. In DNA form, the CDR3 reads TGTGCCACCAGCAGAGGGTGGATGACAGGGTCCGCCAACGAGCAGTACTTC.